This TCR beta chain came from a study of blood T cell repertoires in COVID-19. Overall study: Specimens from acute and convalescent COVID-19 originated in the United States, Italy and Spain.

This CDR3 is 14 amino acids long. With V trimmed by 2 bases and J by 3 bases, 7 bases remained unmatched. Per germline, CDR1 GTSNPN and CDR2 SVGIG (reference sequence). One Seattle source followed patients from active infection through their disease course. This clone was seen just once. As handled by the study authors: Nucleated cell counts were estimated from reference gene primer amplification. Sequenced by immunoSEQ multiplex PCR; TCRdb stores in-frame clones only, minus some. V, J and clone size were drawn from that table, and D and trimming were deduced from the DNA. The data contain 390,000 or so clones, around 87% of them singletons.

The genes are TRBV30 and TRBJ2-7; the match to TRBD2 covers 7 bases. This TCR was recovered from a woman in her 30s with COVID-19, enrolled during active disease. The sequencing sample was made of peripheral blood. CDR3 protein: CAWSPGGLLYEQYF. CDR3 coding DNA: TGTGCCTGGAGTCCGGGAGGCCTCCTCTACGAGCAGTACTTC.